This section outlines one TCR beta chain sequence together with its context. These data come from a study of CD8 T cells in Susac syndrome. RNA, at roughly 0.45 to 1 ug, was reverse transcribed with random hexamers. TCRdb passed the immunoSEQ multiplex PCR reads through MiXCR, listing each CDR3 protein once. The table shows some 260,000 distinct CDR3 sequences, with about 85% occurring only once. Germline assignment: CDR1 SGHTA and CDR2 FQGTGA. The CDR3 has 15 amino acids. Unmatched junction bases numbered 9, after V lost 4 bases and J lost 8 bases. The TCR comes from a human donor with multiple sclerosis. This rearrangement joins TRBV7-3 to TRBJ2-1; 9 bases are a match to TRBD2. The sample consisted of CD8+ T cells from PBMCs. The CDR3 region has the DNA TGTGCCAGCAGCTCTGAGGGTAGCGGGAGTTATGAGCAGTTCTTC. Residues: CASSSEGSGSYEQFF.